These 26 T cell receptor beta chains share one sample of origin, sequenced in a study of blood T cell repertoires in COVID-19. Libraries were prepared by immunoSEQ multiplex PCR; TCRdb keeps only in-frame clonotypes and omits some of them. The table includes some 150,000 clones, roughly 76% detected once. Sequences were obtained from peripheral blood. The receptors originated from a human donor with acute or convalescent COVID-19. The donor label of this sample is uncertain.

The chain carries TRBV15 and TRBJ1-2; 7 nucleotides agree with TRBD1. In germline, CDR1 is LNHNV, CDR2 YYDKDF (reference sequence). V lost 0 bases to trimming and J lost 4 bases; unmatched junction nucleotides: 5. This CDR3 has 15 amino acids. The CDR3 DNA reads TGTGCCACCAGCAGAGAAGGAGGGGGCAGCTATGGCTACACCTTC. It yields the protein CATSREGGGSYGYTF.

The V and J genes are TRBV5-1 and TRBJ2-7; D is undetermined. The CDR3 runs to 15 residues. V was cut by 0 bases and J by 5 bases, with 15 bases left in between. Germline assignment: CDR1 SGHRS and CDR2 YFSETQ. The CDR3 nucleotides read TGCGCCAGCAGCTTGGGTCACGGTGAGAAACACGAGCAGTACTTC. It specifies CASSLGHGEKHEQYF. Supplemented by reference TRBV5-1 and TRBJ2-7, the full variable domain reads KAGVTQTPRYLIKTRGQQVTLSCSPISGHRSVSWYQQTPGQGLQFLFEYFSETQRNKGNFPGRFSGRQFSNSRSEMNVSTLELGDSALYLCASSLGHGEKHEQYFGPGTRLTVT.

The CDR3 reads CASSSTSGFQETQYF. In DNA, the CDR3 is TGTGCCAGCAGCTCGACTAGCGGTTTCCAAGAGACCCAGTACTTC. The genes are TRBV7-2 and TRBJ2-5, with 9 bases fitting TRBD2. The CDR3 contains 15 residues. CDR1 is SGHTA and CDR2 is FQGNSA in the germline V gene. J lost 1 base, V lost 4 bases, and 4 bases had no gene match. Based on the CDR3 plus reference TRBV7-2 and TRBJ2-5, the full variable domain is GAGVSQSPSNKVTEKGKDVELRCDPISGHTALYWYRQSLGQGLEFLIYFQGNSAPDKSGLPSDRFSAERTGGSVSTLTIQRTQQEDSAVYLCASSSTSGFQETQYFGPGTRLLVL.

This chain connects TRBV6-5 to TRBJ2-5, with D possibly matching TRBD2 (5 bases). Trimming stripped 6 bases from V and 5 bases from J, with 13 bases between. The CDR3 covers 13 residues. Per germline, CDR1 MNHEY and CDR2 SVGAGI. The CDR3 DNA is TGTGCCAGCAGGAGGTGGGGAGAGGAGACCCAGTACTTC. This encodes CASRRWGEETQYF.

This chain joins TRBV5-1 and TRBJ1-1; 7 bases line up with TRBD1. The CDR3 spans 14 residues. V lost 8 bases to trimming and J lost 4 bases; unmatched junction nucleotides: 11. Germline CDR1 SGHRS, CDR2 YFSETQ. CDR3 nucleotides: TGCGCCAGTTACACAGGGGCGCAGGGCACTGAAGCTTTCTTT. It translates to CASYTGAQGTEAFF.

This chain uses TRBV18 with TRBJ1-3, with 7 positions matching TRBD1. Germline lookup yields CDR1 KGHSH and CDR2 LQKENI. The CDR3 totals 15 residues. V shed 3 bases, J shed 0 bases, and the junction held 2 bases outside the gene matches. The CDR3 bases are TGTGCCAGCTCACCGACAGGGAGCTCTGGAAACACCATATATTTT. As protein: CASSPTGSSGNTIYF.

The J gene is TRBJ1-2, the V gene TRBV6-5, with D perhaps TRBD1 (6 bases). The V end lost 10 bases, the J end lost 0 bases, and 12 bases lay between the germline ends. The CDR3 loop spans 13 amino acids. CDR1 MNHEY and CDR2 SVGAGI come from the germline V gene. The CDR3 loop is CAIRAGANYGYTF. In DNA, the CDR3 is TGTGCCATCAGGGCAGGGGCTAACTATGGCTACACCTTC.

This chain uses TRBV29-1 with TRBJ1-2, with TRBD1 as a possible D gene (5 bases). There are 13 residues in the CDR3. Germline assignment: CDR1 SQVTM and CDR2 ANQGSEA. Trimming cost V 1 base and J 2 bases, with 8 bases left between them. CDR3 in DNA: TGCAGCGTTGAAGCGGCAGGGAACTATGGCTACACCTTC. Its translation is CSVEAAGNYGYTF.

V usage is TRBV3-1 (or the pseudogene TRBV3-2) and J usage is TRBJ2-5; D is possibly TRBD1 (7 bases). Germline V gene lookup returns CDR1 LGHDT and CDR2 YNNKEL (reference sequence). This CDR3 is built from 16 residues. V dropped 4 bases and J dropped 5 bases, with 20 bases sitting between them. CDR3 in amino acids: CASSLGQGGAKETQYF. DNA for the CDR3: TGTGCCAGCAGCCTCGGCCAGGGGGGCGCAAAGGAGACCCAGTACTTC.

J is TRBJ2-1 and V is TRBV6-4; tentatively, D is TRBD2 (7 bases). Germline V lookup: CDR1 MRHNA, CDR2 SNTAGT. The CDR3 length is 15 residues. V was shortened by 2 bases and J by 4 bases, with 12 bases between the two germline ends. The CDR3 loop reads CASSDGRGVYNEQFF. In DNA form, the CDR3 reads TGTGCCAGCAGTGACGGGAGGGGGGTTTACAATGAGCAGTTCTTC.

The chain is built from TRBV27 and TRBJ2-7; D is possibly TRBD2 (5 bases). CDR1 MNHEY and CDR2 SMNVEV come from the germline V gene (reference sequence). CDR3 length: 14 residues. Trimming left V 6 bases short and J 5 bases short, with 17 bases between. CDR3 loop: CASSPRAGLHEQYV. CDR3 nucleotide sequence: TGTGCCAGCAGCCCAAGGGCGGGTCTCCACGAGCAGTACGTC.

The chain joins TRBV4-2 to TRBJ2-2, with a possible D match to TRBD2 (5 bases). Looked up from germline, CDR1 is LGHNA and CDR2 is YNFKEQ. Trimming stripped 1 base from V and 5 bases from J, with 14 bases between. This CDR3 has 16 amino acids. As DNA, the CDR3 is TGTGCCAGCAGCCAAGCTCAGAGAACGGGGACCGGGGAGCTGTTTTTT. This translates into CASSQAQRTGTGELFF.

The chain carries TRBV27 and TRBJ2-1, with 9 bases that match TRBD1. This CDR3 region has 15 residues. J was trimmed by 4 bases and V by 3 bases; bases with no gene match: 4. Germline V gene sequence: CDR1 MNHEY, CDR2 SMNVEV (reference sequence). CDR3 residues: CASSFGDRVYNEQFF. For the CDR3, the DNA is TGTGCCAGCAGTTTCGGGGACAGGGTATACAATGAGCAGTTCTTC.

This clone was counted a few times. The gene calls are TRBV4-1 and TRBJ1-5; tentative D call: TRBD1 (6 bases). From germline, CDR1 is MGHRA and CDR2 YSYEKL. V lost 0 bases and J 4 bases, leaving 10 bases between the germline ends. The length of the CDR3 is 15 residues. The CDR3 loop is CASSQEPQGNQPQHF. The DNA of the CDR3 is TGCGCCAGCAGCCAAGAACCACAGGGTAATCAGCCCCAGCATTTT.

This CDR3 is CASSFGGGQGDTQYF. In DNA form, the CDR3 reads TGTGCCAGCAGCTTCGGTGGGGGCCAAGGAGATACGCAGTATTTT. The V gene is TRBV11-3, the J gene TRBJ2-3; D perhaps matches TRBD1 (6 bases). The germline CDR1 and CDR2 sequences are SGHNT and YENEEA. The ends were cut back, 3 bases at V and 5 bases at J, with 15 bases in the middle. The CDR3 extends over 15 amino acids.

The chain links TRBV4-1 to TRBJ2-3; D not certain. In germline, CDR1 is MGHRA, CDR2 YSYEKL. This CDR3 spans 13 amino acids. V lost 4 bases to trimming and J lost 2 bases, with 7 bases between them. In nucleotides, the CDR3 is TGCGCCAGCAGCCGCACAACCACAGATACGCAGTATTTT. The encoded protein is CASSRTTTDTQYF.

This chain joins TRBV21-1 and TRBJ2-7; the D call in the table, TRBD1, was not verified against the DNA. TRBV21-1 is recorded as a pseudogene. This CDR3 has 15 amino acids. The CDR3 region is CASSKVRAGTYEQYV. Written as DNA, the CDR3 is TGTGCCAGCAGCAAAGTAAGGGCAGGGACCTACGAGCAGTACGTC.

The chain employs TRBV9 and TRBJ2-4; D is undetermined. Trimming took 2 bases from V and 9 from J, leaving 21 bases between them. There are 16 residues in the CDR3. Germline V CDR1 and CDR2: SGDLS, YYNGEE. The CDR3 DNA follows: TGTGCCAGCAGCGTTGCCCCCCAGGTCGATGTGGGCATTCAGTACTTC. Its translation: CASSVAPQVDVGIQYF. Together with reference TRBV9 and TRBJ2-4, the CDR3 gives the full variable domain: DSGVTQTPKHLITATGQRVTLRCSPRSGDLSVYWYQQSLDQGLQFLIQYYNGEERAKGNILERFSAQQFPDLHSELNLSSLELGDSALYFCASSVAPQVDVGIQYFGAGTRLSVL.

This chain links TRBV7-9 with TRBJ1-2; TRBD1 aligns across 10 bases. This CDR3 region has 15 residues. Germline trimming cut 6 bases from V and 7 bases from J; bases unmatched to any gene: 11. Germline V CDR1 and CDR2: SEHNR, FQNEAQ (reference sequence). This CDR3 is CASSSGTGVGPGYTF. The CDR3 nucleotides read TGTGCCAGCAGTTCGGGGACAGGGGTGGGTCCTGGCTACACCTTC.

The chain employs TRBV19 and TRBJ1-4; TRBD1 matches 7 bases. This CDR3 region has 15 residues. Germline lookup yields CDR1 LNHDA and CDR2 SQIVND (reference sequence). V lost 6 bases to trimming and J lost 4 bases; unmatched junction nucleotides: 8. The CDR3 is CASSLDRVGNEKLFF. The CDR3 DNA follows: TGTGCCAGTAGCTTAGACAGGGTCGGTAATGAAAAACTGTTTTTT.

The chain recombines TRBV7-8 with TRBJ1-1; TRBD1 is a possible D gene (6 bases). V lost 5 bases and J lost 2, with 15 bases in between. The CDR3 is 15 amino acids. Germline CDR1 SGHVS, CDR2 FQNEAQ. CDR3 amino acids: CASSLRGGTNTEAFF. DNA of the CDR3: TGTGCCAGCAGCCTAAGAGGGGGTACTAACACTGAAGCTTTCTTT. Supplemented by reference TRBV7-8 and TRBJ1-1, the full variable domain reads GAGVSQSPRYKVAKRGQDVALRCDPISGHVSLFWYQQALGQGPEFLTYFQNEAQLDKSGLPSDRFFAERPEGSVSTLKIQRTQQEDSAVYLCASSLRGGTNTEAFFGQGTRLTVV.

The chain couples TRBV6-6 to TRBJ1-1, with 8 bases aligning to TRBD1. Germline lookup yields CDR1 MNHNY and CDR2 SVGAGI (reference sequence). J gave up 4 bases and V 6 bases, and 7 bases lay outside the gene matches. This CDR3 spans 14 amino acids. CDR3 region: CASSRLGTGTEAFF. CDR3 DNA: TGTGCCAGCAGCCGTCTCGGGACAGGCACTGAAGCTTTCTTT.

V usage is TRBV19 and J usage is TRBJ2-7; the match to TRBD1 covers 8 bases. Germline loops: CDR1 LNHDA, CDR2 SQIVND (reference sequence). V lost 7 bases and J lost 1; bases outside the gene matches: 9. The CDR3 is made up of 15 amino acids. The CDR3 sequence: CASTPRGDRSYEQYF. The CDR3 DNA sequence: TGTGCCAGTACCCCACGAGGGGACAGGTCCTACGAGCAGTACTTC.

The chain is built from TRBV19 and TRBJ2-2; tentatively, D is TRBD1 (5 bases). CDR1 is LNHDA, CDR2 SQIVND, per germline (reference sequence). The ends were cut back, 5 bases at V and 2 bases at J, with 15 bases in the middle. The CDR3 covers 16 residues. This chain's CDR3 is CASSPSPTENTGELFF. The CDR3 nucleotides are TGTGCCAGTAGTCCCTCTCCGACAGAAAACACCGGGGAGCTGTTTTTT.

The CDR3 protein is CASSFESGRNEQFF. The CDR3 DNA sequence: TGTGCCAGCAGCTTCGAGTCAGGGCGAAATGAGCAGTTCTTC. The gene calls are TRBV7-9 and TRBJ2-1; TRBD1 might be the D (5 bases). With 3 bases removed from V and 7 bases from J, the gap between germline ends came to 13 bases. CDR1 and CDR2 (germline): SEHNR, FQNEAQ (reference sequence). CDR3 length equals 14 residues.

The chain uses TRBV4-1 and TRBJ1-2; D remains unclear. Germline V CDR1 and CDR2: MGHRA, YSYEKL. The CDR3 consists of 13 residues. The V end lost 6 bases, the J end lost 2 bases, and 10 bases lay between the germline ends. The CDR3 sequence: CASSRTLNYGYTF. The CDR3 region has the DNA TGCGCCAGCAGTCGCACTCTGAACTATGGCTACACCTTC.